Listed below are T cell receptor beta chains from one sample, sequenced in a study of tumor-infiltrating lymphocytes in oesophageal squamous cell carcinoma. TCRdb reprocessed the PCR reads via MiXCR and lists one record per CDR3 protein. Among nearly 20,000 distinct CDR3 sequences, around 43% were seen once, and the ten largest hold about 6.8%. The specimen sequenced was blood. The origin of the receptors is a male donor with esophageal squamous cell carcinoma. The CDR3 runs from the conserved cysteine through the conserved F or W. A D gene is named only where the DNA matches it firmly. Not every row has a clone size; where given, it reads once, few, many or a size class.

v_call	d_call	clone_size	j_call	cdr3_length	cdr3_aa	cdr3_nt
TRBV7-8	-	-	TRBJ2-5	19	CASSHPTHLDTQYQETQYF	TGTGCCAGCAGCCACCCGACCCACCTCGACACGCAGTACCAAGAGACCCAGTACTTC
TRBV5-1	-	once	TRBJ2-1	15	CASSPGLQTYNEQFF	TGCGCCAGCAGCCCGGGACTCCAAACCTACAATGAGCAGTTCTTC
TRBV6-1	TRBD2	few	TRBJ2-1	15	CASSSRGLAHNEQFF	TGTGCCAGCAGTTCACGGGGACTAGCCCACAATGAGCAGTTCTTC
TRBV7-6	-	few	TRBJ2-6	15	CASSTVFSGANVLTF	TGTGCCAGCAGCACAGTGTTCTCTGGGGCCAACGTCCTGACTTTC
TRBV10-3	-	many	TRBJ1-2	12	CAISQQGGGYTF	TGTGCCATCAGTCAACAGGGAGGTGGCTACACCTTC
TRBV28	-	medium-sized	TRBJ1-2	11	CASSLGDGYTF	TGTGCCAGCAGTTTAGGGGATGGCTACACCTTC
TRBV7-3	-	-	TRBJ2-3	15	CASSLQGQSMDTQYF	TGTGCCAGCAGCTTACAAGGCCAGTCGATGGATACGCAGTATTTT
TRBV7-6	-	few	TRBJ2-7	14	CASSLQGFSYEQYF	TGTGCCAGCAGCTTACAGGGGTTCTCCTACGAGCAGTACTTC
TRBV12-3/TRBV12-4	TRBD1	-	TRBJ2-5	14	CASSRTGLGETQYF	TGTGCCAGCAGTCGGACAGGGTTAGGCGAGACCCAGTACTTC
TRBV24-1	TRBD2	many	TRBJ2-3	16	CATSDSGGPGTDTQYF	TGTGCCACCAGTGATTCGGGGGGTCCCGGCACAGATACGCAGTATTTT
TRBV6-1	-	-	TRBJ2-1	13	CASRSQGDNEQFF	TGTGCCAGCAGGTCACAGGGAGACAATGAGCAGTTCTTC